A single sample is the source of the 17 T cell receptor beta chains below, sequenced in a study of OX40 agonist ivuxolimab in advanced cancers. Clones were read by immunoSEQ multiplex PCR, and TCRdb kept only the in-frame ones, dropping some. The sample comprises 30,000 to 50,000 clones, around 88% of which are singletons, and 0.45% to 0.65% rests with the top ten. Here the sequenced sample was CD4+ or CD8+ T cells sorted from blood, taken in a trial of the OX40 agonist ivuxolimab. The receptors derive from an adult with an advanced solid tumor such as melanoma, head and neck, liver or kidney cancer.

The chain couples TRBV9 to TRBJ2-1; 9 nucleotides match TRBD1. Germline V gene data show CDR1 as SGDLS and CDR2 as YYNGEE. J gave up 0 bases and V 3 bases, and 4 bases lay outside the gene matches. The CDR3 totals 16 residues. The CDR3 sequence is CASSAGTGRSYNEQFF. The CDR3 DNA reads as TGTGCCAGCAGCGCGGGGACAGGGCGCTCCTACAATGAGCAGTTCTTC.

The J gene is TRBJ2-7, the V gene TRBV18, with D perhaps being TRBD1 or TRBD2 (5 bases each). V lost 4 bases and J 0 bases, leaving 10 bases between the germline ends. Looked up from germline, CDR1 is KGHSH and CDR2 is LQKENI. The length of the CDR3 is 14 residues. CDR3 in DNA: TGTGCCAGCTCACGGGACGGTAGCTCCTACGAGCAGTACTTC. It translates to CASSRDGSSYEQYF.

The CDR3, as DNA: TGTGCCAGAGGATCTGCGAACACTGAAGCTTTCTTT. Its translation: CARGSANTEAFF. The genes are TRBV2 and TRBJ1-1, with D hard to call. This CDR3 is 12 amino acids long. Germline CDR1 is SNHLY and CDR2 is FYNNEI. Trimming took off 9 bases at V and 1 base at J, with 9 bases between the two ends.

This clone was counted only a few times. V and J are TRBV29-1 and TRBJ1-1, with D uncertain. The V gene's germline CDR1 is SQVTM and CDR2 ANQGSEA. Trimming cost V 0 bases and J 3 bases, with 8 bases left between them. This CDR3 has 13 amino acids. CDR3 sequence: CSVEEDGYTEAFF. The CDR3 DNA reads TGCAGCGTTGAAGAGGACGGCTACACTGAAGCTTTCTTT.

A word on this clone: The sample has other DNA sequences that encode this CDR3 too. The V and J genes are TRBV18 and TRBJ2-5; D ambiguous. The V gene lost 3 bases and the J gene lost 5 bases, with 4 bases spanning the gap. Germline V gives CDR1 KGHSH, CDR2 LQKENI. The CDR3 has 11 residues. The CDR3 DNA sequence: TGTGCCAGCTCACCGGGGGAGACCCAGTACTTC. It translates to CASSPGETQYF.

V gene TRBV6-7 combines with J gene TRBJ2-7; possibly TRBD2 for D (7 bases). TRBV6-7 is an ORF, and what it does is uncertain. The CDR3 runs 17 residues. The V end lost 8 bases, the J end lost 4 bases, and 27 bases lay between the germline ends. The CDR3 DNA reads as TGTGCCAGCCCCCCGAGTGGGGGGGCCGAAACGGATTACGAGCAGTACTTC. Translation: CASPPSGGAETDYEQYF.

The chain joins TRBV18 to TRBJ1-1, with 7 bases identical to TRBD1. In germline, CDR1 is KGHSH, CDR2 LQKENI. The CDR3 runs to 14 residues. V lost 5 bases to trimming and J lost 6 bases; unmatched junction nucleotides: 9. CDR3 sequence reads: CASSTRGQAAEAFF. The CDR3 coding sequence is TGTGCCAGCTCAACGCGCGGACAGGCGGCTGAAGCTTTCTTT. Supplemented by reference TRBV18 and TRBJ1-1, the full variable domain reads NAGVMQNPRHLVRRRGQEARLRCSPMKGHSHVYWYRQLPEEGLKFMVYLQKENIIDESGMPKERFSAEFPKEGPSILRIQQVVRGDSAAYFCASSTRGQAAEAFFGQGTRLTVV.

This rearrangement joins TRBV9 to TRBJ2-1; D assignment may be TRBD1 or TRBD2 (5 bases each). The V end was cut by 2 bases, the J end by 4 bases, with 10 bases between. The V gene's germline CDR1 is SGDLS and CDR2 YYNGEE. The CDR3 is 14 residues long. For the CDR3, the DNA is TGTGCCAGCAGCGTCAGTGGGGGTTACAATGAGCAGTTCTTC. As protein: CASSVSGGYNEQFF.

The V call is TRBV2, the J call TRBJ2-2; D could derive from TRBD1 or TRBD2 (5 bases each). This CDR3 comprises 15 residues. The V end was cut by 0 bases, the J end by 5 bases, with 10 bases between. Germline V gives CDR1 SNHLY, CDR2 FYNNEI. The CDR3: CASSEAWGRTGELFF. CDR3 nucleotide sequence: TGTGCCAGCAGTGAAGCGTGGGGACGAACCGGGGAGCTGTTTTTT.

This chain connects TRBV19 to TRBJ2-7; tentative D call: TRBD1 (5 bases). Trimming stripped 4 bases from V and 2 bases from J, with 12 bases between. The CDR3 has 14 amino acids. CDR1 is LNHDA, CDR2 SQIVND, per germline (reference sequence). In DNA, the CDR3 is TGTGCCAGTAGTACACGGACACGAGCCTACGAGCAGTACTTC. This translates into CASSTRTRAYEQYF.

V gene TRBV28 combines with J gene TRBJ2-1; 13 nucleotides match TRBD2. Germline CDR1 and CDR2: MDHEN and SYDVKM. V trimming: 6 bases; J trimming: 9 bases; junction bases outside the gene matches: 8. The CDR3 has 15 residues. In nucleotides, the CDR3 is TGTGCCAGCAGGACACTAGCGGGGGGGCTTGGTGAGCAGTTCTTC. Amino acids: CASRTLAGGLGEQFF.

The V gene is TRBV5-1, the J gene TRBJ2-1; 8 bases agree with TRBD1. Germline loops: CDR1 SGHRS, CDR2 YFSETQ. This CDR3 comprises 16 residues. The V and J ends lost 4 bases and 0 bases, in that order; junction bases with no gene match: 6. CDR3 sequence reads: CASSTGQGSSYNEQFF. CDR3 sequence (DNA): TGCGCCAGCAGCACCGGACAGGGCAGCTCCTACAATGAGCAGTTCTTC.

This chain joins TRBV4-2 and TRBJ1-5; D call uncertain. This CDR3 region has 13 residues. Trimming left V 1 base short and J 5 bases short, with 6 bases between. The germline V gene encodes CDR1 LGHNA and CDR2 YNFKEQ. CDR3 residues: CASSQGEDQPQHF. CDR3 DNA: TGTGCCAGCAGCCAAGGGGAGGATCAGCCCCAGCATTTT.

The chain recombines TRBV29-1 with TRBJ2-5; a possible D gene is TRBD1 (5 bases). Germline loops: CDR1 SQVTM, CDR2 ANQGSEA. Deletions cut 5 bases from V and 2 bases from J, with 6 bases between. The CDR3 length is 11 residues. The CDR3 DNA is TGCAGCGTTCGACAGCAAGAGACCCAGTACTTC. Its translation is CSVRQQETQYF.

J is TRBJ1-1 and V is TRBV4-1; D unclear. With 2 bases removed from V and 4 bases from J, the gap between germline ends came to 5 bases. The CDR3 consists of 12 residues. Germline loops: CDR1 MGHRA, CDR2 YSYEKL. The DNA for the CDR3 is TGCGCCAGCAGCCAACCGACCACTGAAGCTTTCTTT. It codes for CASSQPTTEAFF.

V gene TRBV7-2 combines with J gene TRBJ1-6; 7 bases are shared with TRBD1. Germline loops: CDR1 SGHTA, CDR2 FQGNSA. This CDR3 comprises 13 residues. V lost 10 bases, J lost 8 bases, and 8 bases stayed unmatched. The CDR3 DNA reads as TGTGCCACTACGACAGGGAATTATTCACCCCTCCACTTT. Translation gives CATTTGNYSPLHF.

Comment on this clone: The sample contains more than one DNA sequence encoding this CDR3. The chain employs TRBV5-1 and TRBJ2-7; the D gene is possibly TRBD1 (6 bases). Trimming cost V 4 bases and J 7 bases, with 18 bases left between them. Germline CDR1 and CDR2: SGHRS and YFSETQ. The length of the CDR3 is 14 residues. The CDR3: CASSRLGGPGEQYF. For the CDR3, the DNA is TGCGCCAGCAGCCGCCTAGGGGGTCCAGGGGAGCAGTACTTC.